This TCR beta chain is drawn from a study of vaccination effects on CD4 cells after COVID-19. Overall study findings and caveats: Cross-reactivity with common cold coronaviruses was shown by only 1 of 255 vaccine-induced clones in healthy vaccinees.

V was clipped by 2 bases and J by 4 bases, with 6 bases between them. The CDR3 is 13 amino acids. Assay used: immunoSEQ multiplex PCR; TCRdb lists only in-frame clones, some missing. The sample includes 40,000 or so clones, around 74% seen only once; the top ten take about 3%. To note about this clone: Its target is not known.

On roughly day 10 of culture, CD4+ T cells were separated out. This receptor was identified in a human donor who received a COVID-19 vaccine. The chain uses TRBV12-3 or TRBV12-4 and TRBJ1-5; D remains ambiguous. The source was CD4+ T cells from PBMCs cultured without peptide, collected before COVID-19 vaccination. The chain's CDR3 is CASSLSENQPQHF. Written as DNA, the CDR3 is TGTGCCAGCAGTTTATCAGAGAATCAGCCCCAGCATTTT.